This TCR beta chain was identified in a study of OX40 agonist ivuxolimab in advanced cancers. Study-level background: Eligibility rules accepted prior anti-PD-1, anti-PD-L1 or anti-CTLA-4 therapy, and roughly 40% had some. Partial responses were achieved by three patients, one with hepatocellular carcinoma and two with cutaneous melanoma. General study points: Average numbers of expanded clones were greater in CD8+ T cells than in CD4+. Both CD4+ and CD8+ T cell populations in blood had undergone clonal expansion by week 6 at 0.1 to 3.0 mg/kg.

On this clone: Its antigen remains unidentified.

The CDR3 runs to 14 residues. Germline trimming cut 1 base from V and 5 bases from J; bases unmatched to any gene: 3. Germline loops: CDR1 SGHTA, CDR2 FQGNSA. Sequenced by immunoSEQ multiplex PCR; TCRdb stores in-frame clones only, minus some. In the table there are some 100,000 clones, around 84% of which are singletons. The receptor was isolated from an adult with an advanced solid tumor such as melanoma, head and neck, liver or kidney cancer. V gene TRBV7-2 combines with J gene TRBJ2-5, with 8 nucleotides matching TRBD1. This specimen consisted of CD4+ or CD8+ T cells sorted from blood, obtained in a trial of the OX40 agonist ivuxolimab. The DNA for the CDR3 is TGTGCCAGCAGCTTAGACAGGGGGTGGGAGACCCAGTACTTC. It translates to CASSLDRGWETQYF. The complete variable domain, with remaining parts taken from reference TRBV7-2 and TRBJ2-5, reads GAGVSQSPSNKVTEKGKDVELRCDPISGHTALYWYRQSLGQGLEFLIYFQGNSAPDKSGLPSDRFSAERTGGSVSTLTIQRTQQEDSAVYLCASSLDRGWETQYFGPGTRLLVL.